The subject of this entry is one TCR beta chain. Its antigen is not known. The record originates from a study of graft-versus-host responses after intestinal transplantation. Study-wide background: Anti-thymocyte globulin served as induction for all recipients, who then took tacrolimus and steroids for about three years.

The data were produced by immunoSEQ multiplex PCR, yet TCRdb's version contains in-frame clones alone and is incomplete. This sample yields around 110,000 clones, of which around nine tenths are seen a single time; 0.18% belongs to the top ten. The receptor comes from a human donor who received an intestinal transplant. The specimen comprised unstimulated CD4+ T cells sorted from spleen or lymph node cells, sampled before intestinal transplant.

The CDR3 region is CASRQGFNYGYTF. The CDR3 DNA reads TGTGCCAGCAGGCAGGGGTTTAACTATGGCTACACCTTC. This chain uses TRBV6-1 with TRBJ1-2, with a weak D call TRBD1 (6 bases). Per the germline V gene, CDR1 is MNHNS and CDR2 is SASEGT. With 6 bases removed from V and 1 base from J, the gap between germline ends came to 9 bases. There are 13 residues in the CDR3.